The 8 T cell receptor beta chains below all came from one sample that was sequenced in a study of early T cells in non-severe SARS-CoV-2 infection (dated by TCRdb to the early 2020s). To prepare the library, 5' RACE was applied. TCRdb records NextSeq 500 as the sequencer. Clones were called with MiXCR by TCRdb after fastp trimmed the public reads at Q25, and only in-frame beta chains were retained. Rows merge per CDR3 protein into single entries with the most common DNA and genes. Counted in this sample were some 23,000 distinct CDR3 sequences; 5.3% of them appeared once. The top ten clones comprise around 10% of the sample. The source material was whole blood. The origin of the receptors is an adult who was a healthcare worker with PCR-confirmed SARS-CoV-2 infection or an uninfected control (not recorded which).

This clonotype showed up many times. The chain carries TRBV7-2 and TRBJ2-7; the D is unclear. CDR3 length: 13 amino acids. Trimming pared 3 bases from V and 4 bases from J, leaving 10 bases between. CDR1 SGHTA and CDR2 FQGNSA come from the germline V gene. The CDR3 protein is CASSFLAGYEQYV. The CDR3, as DNA: TGTGCCAGCAGCTTCTTGGCCGGGTACGAGCAGTACGTC.

The chain employs TRBV6-5 and TRBJ2-7; 8 positions match TRBD1. This CDR3 contains 18 residues. Germline V CDR1 and CDR2: MNHEY, SVGAGI. The V gene end was trimmed by 2 bases and the J gene end by 2 bases; junction bases not matched to a gene: 14. The CDR3 sequence is CASSYRSTGESFTYEQYF. The CDR3 nucleotides are TGTGCCAGCAGTTACCGGTCGACAGGGGAATCATTTACCTACGAGCAGTACTTC.

This clonotype has at least ten counts. This chain links TRBV29-1 with TRBJ2-1; D ambiguous. Germline V gene data show CDR1 as SQVTM and CDR2 as ANQGSEA. The CDR3 runs 16 residues. Trimming pared 3 bases from V and 1 base from J, leaving 16 bases between. Here the CDR3 reads CSVDSPNGRSYNEQFF. The CDR3 DNA follows: TGCAGCGTTGATTCGCCGAACGGCAGATCCTACAATGAGCAGTTCTTC.

This chain links TRBV3-1 with TRBJ1-5, with D tentatively TRBD1 (5 bases). The CDR3 length is 13 residues. V lost 0 bases to trimming and J lost 6 bases, with 6 bases between them. Germline lookup yields CDR1 LGHDT and CDR2 YNNKEL (reference sequence). The CDR3 DNA reads TGTGCCAGCAGCCAAGACAGGGCTCAGCCCCAGCATTTT. Translating it yields CASSQDRAQPQHF. The entire variable domain, with the rest obtained from reference TRBV3-1 and TRBJ1-5, is as follows: DTAVSQTPKYLVTQMGNDKSIKCEQNLGHDTMYWYKQDSKKFLKIMFSYNNKELIINETVPNRFSPKSPDKAHLNLHINSLELGDSAVYFCASSQDRAQPQHFGDGTRLSIL.

The V and J genes are TRBV20-1 and TRBJ2-1, with 7 bases aligning to TRBD2. With 5 bases clipped from V and 1 base from J, the junction kept 14 bases outside the gene matches. The CDR3 loop spans 17 amino acids. The germline V gene encodes CDR1 DFQATT and CDR2 SNEGSKA (reference sequence). The CDR3 region is CSADNLGRAGSYNEQFF. The CDR3 nucleotides are TGCAGTGCTGACAACCTGGGGAGGGCCGGATCCTACAATGAGCAGTTCTTC.

This clonotype was recorded many times. This chain uses TRBV12-3 or TRBV12-4 with TRBJ2-3, with a tentative D call TRBD2 (6 bases). The V end lost 2 bases, the J end lost 5 bases, and 8 bases lay between the germline ends. This CDR3 contains 13 residues. The CDR3 region has the DNA TGTGCCAGCAGTTTACGGGAGCGAGATACGCAGTATTTT. Translation: CASSLRERDTQYF.

V and J are TRBV7-9 and TRBJ2-2, with 11 bases identical to TRBD1. V trimming: 5 bases; J trimming: 3 bases; junction bases outside the gene matches: 8. This CDR3 contains 17 residues. CDR1 and CDR2 (germline): SEHNR, FQNEAQ (reference sequence). The CDR3 spells CASSPQPGQGDTGELFF. The CDR3 DNA is TGTGCCAGCAGCCCGCAACCGGGACAGGGGGACACCGGGGAGCTGTTTTTT.

This clonotype was seen a handful of times. This chain connects TRBV28 to TRBJ2-4; 8 bases are shared with TRBD1. The V gene end was trimmed by 6 bases and the J gene end by 4 bases; junction bases not matched to a gene: 11. CDR1 and CDR2 from the germline V gene are MDHEN and SYDVKM. The CDR3 runs 16 residues. CDR3 residues: CASSPTGQGKKNIQYF. Written as DNA, the CDR3 is TGTGCCAGCAGCCCTACCGGACAGGGCAAAAAAAACATTCAGTACTTC.